This TCR beta chain came from a study of Graves' ophthalmopathy and Graves' hyperthyroidism. Germline-derived CDR1 and CDR2 are SEHNR and FQNEAQ (reference sequence). The CDR3 extends over 13 amino acids. Trimming removed 6 bases from V and 6 bases from J; junction bases left unmatched: 8. Ten or more counts support this clonotype. RNA transcripts provided the template for amplifying TCR beta CDR3 regions. Amplification began with first-round RT-PCR using HTBI primers, then second-round multiplex PCR was performed. TCRdb reanalysed the multiplex PCR reads using MiXCR and keeps one entry per CDR3 protein. The sample includes 650,000 to 900,000 distinct CDR3 sequences, approximately 40% of them seen just once.

The receptor was derived from an adult man with Graves' ophthalmopathy. The chain employs TRBV7-9 and TRBJ2-7; TRBD1 matches 7 bases. Material: peripheral blood. As DNA, the CDR3 is TGTGCCAGCAGTTACCATAGACAGGGCGAGCAGTACTTC. Residues: CASSYHRQGEQYF.